This entry describes one T cell receptor beta chain. The source of the sample is a study of blood T cell repertoires in COVID-19. About the research overall: Samples representing acute and convalescent COVID-19 were sourced from the United States, Italy and Spain. Nucleic acid was either cDNA or gDNA, and it came from T cells, B-cell-depleted T cells, or PBMCs.

The CDR3 loop spans 14 amino acids. Trimming removed 7 bases at V and 6 bases at J, with 19 bases between. Germline loops: CDR1 LNHDA, CDR2 SQIVND (reference sequence). Per the original data handling: Nucleated cell number was recorded as an estimate derived from reference gene primer amplification. The table came from immunoSEQ multiplex PCR; TCRdb's copy has only in-frame clones and leaves some out. Clone size and V and J calls were adopted from that table, with D and trimming inferred from the DNA. Among some 95,000 clones listed, 76% were seen once. The chain links TRBV19 to TRBJ2-7; tentatively, D is TRBD1 (7 bases). The sequencing input was peripheral blood. The clonotype originates from a man between 65 and 85 years old with acute or convalescent COVID-19. The CDR3 nucleotides read TGTGCCAGTATGACTAGTGGGACAGCCGCCGAGCAGTACTTC. The encoded protein is CASMTSGTAAEQYF.